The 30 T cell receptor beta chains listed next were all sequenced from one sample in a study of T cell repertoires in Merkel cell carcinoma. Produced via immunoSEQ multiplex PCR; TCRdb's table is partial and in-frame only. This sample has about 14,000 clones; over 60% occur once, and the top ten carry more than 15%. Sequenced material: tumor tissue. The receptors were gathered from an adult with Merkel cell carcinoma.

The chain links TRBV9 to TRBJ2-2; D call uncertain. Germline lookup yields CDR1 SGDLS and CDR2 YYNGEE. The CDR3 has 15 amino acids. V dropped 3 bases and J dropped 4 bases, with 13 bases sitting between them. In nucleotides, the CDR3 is TGTGCCAGCAGCGCCTCTTCTGGTACCACCGGGGAGCTGTTTTTT. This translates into CASSASSGTTGELFF.

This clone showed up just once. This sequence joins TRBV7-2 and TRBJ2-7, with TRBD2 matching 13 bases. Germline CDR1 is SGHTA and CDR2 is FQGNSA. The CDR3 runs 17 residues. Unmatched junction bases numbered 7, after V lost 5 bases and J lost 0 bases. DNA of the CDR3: TGTGCCAGCAGCAAGGGACTAGCGGGAACAGCCTCCTACGAGCAGTACTTC. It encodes CASSKGLAGTASYEQYF.

This CDR3 is CASTRRGHTGELFF. The CDR3 DNA sequence: TGTGCCAGCACCCGGCGGGGTCACACCGGGGAGCTGTTTTTT. This sequence joins TRBV7-2 and TRBJ2-2, with D possibly being TRBD2 (6 bases). V was cut by 7 bases and J by 3 bases, with 12 bases left in between. This CDR3 region has 14 residues. Germline loops: CDR1 SGHTA, CDR2 FQGNSA.

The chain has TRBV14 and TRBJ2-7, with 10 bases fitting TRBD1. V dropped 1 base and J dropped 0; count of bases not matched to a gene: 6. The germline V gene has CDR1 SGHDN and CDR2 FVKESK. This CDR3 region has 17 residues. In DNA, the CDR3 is TGTGCCAGCAGCCAAGGTTACGGGACAGGGGCCTCCTACGAGCAGTACTTC. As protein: CASSQGYGTGASYEQYF.

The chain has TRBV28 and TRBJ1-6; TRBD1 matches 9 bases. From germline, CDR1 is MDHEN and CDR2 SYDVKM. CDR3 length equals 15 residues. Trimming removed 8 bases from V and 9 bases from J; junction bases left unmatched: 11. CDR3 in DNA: TGTGCCAGCTCGCGAGGGGACAGGGATAGTTCACCCCTCCACTTT. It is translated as CASSRGDRDSSPLHF.

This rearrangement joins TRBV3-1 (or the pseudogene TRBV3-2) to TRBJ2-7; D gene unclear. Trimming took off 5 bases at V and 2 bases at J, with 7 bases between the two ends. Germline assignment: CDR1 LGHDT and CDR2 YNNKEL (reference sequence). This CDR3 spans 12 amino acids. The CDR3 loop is CASSKLTYEQYF. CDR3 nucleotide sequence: TGTGCCAGCAGCAAATTAACCTACGAGCAGTACTTC.

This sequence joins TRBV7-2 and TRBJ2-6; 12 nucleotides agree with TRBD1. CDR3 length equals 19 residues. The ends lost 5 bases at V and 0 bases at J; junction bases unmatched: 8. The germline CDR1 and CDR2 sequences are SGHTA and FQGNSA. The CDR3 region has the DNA TGTGCCAGCAGCACGGGGACAGGGGGCTTTCTCTCTGGGGCCAACGTCCTGACTTTC. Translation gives CASSTGTGGFLSGANVLTF.

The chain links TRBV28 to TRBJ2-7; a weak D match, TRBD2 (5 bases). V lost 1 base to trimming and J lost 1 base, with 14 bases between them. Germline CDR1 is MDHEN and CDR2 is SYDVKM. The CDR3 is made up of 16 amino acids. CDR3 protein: CASSLLGLTGSYEQYF. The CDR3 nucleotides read TGTGCCAGCAGTTTATTGGGTCTTACGGGATCCTACGAGCAGTACTTC.

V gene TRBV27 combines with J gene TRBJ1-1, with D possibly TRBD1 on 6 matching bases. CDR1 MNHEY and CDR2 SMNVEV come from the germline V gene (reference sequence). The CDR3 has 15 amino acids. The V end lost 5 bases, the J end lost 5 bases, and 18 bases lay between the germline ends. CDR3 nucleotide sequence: TGTGCCAGCAGTCTTATACAGGGAGGAAAGACTGAAGCTTTCTTT. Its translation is CASSLIQGGKTEAFF.

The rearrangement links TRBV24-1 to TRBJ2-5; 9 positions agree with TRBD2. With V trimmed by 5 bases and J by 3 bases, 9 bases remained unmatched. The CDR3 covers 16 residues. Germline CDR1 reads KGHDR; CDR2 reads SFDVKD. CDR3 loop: CATSAPSGTSKETQYF. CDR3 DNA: TGTGCCACCAGTGCCCCCTCCGGGACTAGCAAAGAGACCCAGTACTTC.

This chain's CDR3 is CASSLNRASGANVLTF. The CDR3 DNA reads TGTGCCAGCAGCTTAAACAGGGCCTCTGGGGCCAACGTCCTGACTTTC. The gene calls are TRBV7-6 and TRBJ2-6; D may be TRBD1 (6 bases). CDR1 and CDR2 from the germline V gene are SGHVS and FNYEAQ. V was shortened by 2 bases and J by 0 bases, with 8 bases between the two germline ends. The CDR3 runs 16 residues.

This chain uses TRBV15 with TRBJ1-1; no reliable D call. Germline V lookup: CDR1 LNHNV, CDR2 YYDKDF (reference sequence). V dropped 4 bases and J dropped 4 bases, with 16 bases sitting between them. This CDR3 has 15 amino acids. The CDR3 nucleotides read TGTGCCACCAGCACGTTTAAAATAGCGAGCACTGAAGCTTTCTTT. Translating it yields CATSTFKIASTEAFF. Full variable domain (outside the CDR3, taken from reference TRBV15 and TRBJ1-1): DAMVIQNPRYQVTQFGKPVTLSCSQTLNHNVMYWYQQKSSQAPKLLFHYYDKDFNNEADTPDNFQSRRPNTSFCFLDIRSPGLGDTAMYLCATSTFKIASTEAFFGQGTRLTVV.

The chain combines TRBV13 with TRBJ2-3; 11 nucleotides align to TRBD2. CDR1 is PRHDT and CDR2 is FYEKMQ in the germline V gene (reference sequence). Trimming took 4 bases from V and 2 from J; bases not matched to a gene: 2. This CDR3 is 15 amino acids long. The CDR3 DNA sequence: TGTGCCAGCAGCTCGGGACTAGCGGTCACAGATACGCAGTATTTT. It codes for CASSSGLAVTDTQYF. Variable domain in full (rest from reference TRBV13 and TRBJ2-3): AAGVIQSPRHLIKEKRETATLKCYPIPRHDTVYWYQQGPGQDPQFLISFYEKMQSDKGSIPDRFSAQQFSDYHSELNMSSLELGDSALYFCASSSGLAVTDTQYFGPGTRLTVL.

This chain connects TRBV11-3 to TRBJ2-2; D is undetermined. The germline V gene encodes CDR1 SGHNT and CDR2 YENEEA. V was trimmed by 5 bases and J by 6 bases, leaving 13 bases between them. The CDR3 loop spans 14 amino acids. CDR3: CASSQQPNPGELFF. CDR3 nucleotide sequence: TGTGCCAGCAGCCAACAGCCCAACCCCGGGGAGCTGTTTTTT.

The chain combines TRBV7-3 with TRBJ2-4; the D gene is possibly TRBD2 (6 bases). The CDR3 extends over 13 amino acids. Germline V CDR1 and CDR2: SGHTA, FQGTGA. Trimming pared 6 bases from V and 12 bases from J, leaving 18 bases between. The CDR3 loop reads CASSLGSAGSQYF. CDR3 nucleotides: TGTGCCAGCAGTCTTGGGTCCGCCGGGAGTCAGTACTTC.

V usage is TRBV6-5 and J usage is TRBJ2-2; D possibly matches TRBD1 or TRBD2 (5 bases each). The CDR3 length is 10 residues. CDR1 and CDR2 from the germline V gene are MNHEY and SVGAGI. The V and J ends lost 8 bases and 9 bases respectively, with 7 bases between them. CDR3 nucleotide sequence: TGTGCCAGCGAGGGGCGGGAGCTGTTTTTT. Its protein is CASEGRELFF.

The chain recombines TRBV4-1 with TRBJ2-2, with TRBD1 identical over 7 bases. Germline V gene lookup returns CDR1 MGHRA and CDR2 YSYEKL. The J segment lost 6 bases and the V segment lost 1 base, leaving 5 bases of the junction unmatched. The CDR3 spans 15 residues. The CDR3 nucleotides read TGCGCCAGCAGCCAAGTAGGGGGCGAGGCCGGGGAGCTGTTTTTT. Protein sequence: CASSQVGGEAGELFF.

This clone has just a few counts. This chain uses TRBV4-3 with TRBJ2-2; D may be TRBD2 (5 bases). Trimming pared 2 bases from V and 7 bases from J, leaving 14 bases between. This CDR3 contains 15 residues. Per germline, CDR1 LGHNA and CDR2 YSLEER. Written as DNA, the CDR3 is TGCGCCAGCAGCCAACTCACAGAGGGAATCGGGGAGCTGTTTTTT. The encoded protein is CASSQLTEGIGELFF.

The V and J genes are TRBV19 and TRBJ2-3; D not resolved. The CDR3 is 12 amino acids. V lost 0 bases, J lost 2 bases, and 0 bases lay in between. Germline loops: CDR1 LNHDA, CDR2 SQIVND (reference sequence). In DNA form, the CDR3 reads TGTGCCAGTAGTATAGACACAGATACGCAGTATTTT. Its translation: CASSIDTDTQYF. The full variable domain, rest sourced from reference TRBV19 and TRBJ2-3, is DGGITQSPKYLFRKEGQNVTLSCEQNLNHDAMYWYRQDPGQGLRLIYYSQIVNDFQKGDIAEGYSVSREKKESFPLTVTSAQKNPTAFYLCASSIDTDTQYFGPGTRLTVL.

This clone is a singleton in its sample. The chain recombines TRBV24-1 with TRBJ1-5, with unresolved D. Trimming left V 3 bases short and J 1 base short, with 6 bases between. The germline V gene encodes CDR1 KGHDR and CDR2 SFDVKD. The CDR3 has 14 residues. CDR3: CATSDGLSNQPQHF. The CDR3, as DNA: TGTGCCACCAGTGATGGGTTGAGCAATCAGCCCCAGCATTTT.

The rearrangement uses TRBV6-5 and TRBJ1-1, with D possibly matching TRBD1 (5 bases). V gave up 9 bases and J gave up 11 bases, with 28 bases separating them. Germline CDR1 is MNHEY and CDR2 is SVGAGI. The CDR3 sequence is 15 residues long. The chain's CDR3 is CASTAPGTVELGAFF. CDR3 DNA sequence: TGTGCCAGTACCGCGCCCGGGACGGTAGAGCTGGGGGCTTTCTTT.

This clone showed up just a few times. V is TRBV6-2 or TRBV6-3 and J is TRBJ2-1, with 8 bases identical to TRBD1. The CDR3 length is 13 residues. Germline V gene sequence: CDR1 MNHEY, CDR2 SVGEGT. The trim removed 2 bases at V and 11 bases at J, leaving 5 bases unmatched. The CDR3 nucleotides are TGTGCCAGCAGTTACACCGGACAGGGAAAGCAGTTCTTC. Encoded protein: CASSYTGQGKQFF.

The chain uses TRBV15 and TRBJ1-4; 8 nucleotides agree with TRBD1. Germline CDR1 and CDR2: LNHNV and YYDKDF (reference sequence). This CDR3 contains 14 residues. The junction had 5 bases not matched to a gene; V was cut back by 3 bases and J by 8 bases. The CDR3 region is CATSSGQGREKLFF. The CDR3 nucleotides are TGTGCCACCAGCAGTGGACAGGGAAGGGAAAAACTGTTTTTT. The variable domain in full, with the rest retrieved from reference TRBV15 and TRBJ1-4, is DAMVIQNPRYQVTQFGKPVTLSCSQTLNHNVMYWYQQKSSQAPKLLFHYYDKDFNNEADTPDNFQSRRPNTSFCFLDIRSPGLGDTAMYLCATSSGQGREKLFFGSGTQLSVL.

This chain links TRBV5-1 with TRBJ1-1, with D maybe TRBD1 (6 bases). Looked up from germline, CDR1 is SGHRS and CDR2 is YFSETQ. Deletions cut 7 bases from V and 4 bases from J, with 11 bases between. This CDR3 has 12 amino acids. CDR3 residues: CASSDRGTEAFF. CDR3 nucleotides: TGCGCCAGCTCGGACAGAGGCACTGAAGCTTTCTTT. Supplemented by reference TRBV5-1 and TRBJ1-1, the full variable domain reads KAGVTQTPRYLIKTRGQQVTLSCSPISGHRSVSWYQQTPGQGLQFLFEYFSETQRNKGNFPGRFSGRQFSNSRSEMNVSTLELGDSALYLCASSDRGTEAFFGQGTRLTVV.

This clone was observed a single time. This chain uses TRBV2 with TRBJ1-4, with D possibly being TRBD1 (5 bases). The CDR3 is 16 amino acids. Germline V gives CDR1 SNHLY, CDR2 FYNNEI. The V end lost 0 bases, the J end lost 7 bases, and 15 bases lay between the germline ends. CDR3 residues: CASSEASGRRGEKLFF. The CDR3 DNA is TGTGCCAGCAGTGAAGCGTCAGGGAGAAGAGGTGAAAAACTGTTTTTT.

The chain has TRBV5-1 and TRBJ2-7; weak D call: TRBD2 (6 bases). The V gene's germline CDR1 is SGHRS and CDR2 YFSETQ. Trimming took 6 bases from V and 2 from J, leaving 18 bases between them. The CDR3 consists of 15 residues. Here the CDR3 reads CASTIWSGLPYEQYF. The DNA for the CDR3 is TGCGCCAGCACAATATGGTCGGGACTTCCCTACGAGCAGTACTTC.

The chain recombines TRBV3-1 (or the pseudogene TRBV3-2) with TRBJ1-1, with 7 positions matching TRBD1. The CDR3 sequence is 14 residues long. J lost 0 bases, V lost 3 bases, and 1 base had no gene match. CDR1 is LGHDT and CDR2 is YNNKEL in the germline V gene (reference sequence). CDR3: CASSHRGVNTEAFF. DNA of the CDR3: TGTGCCAGCAGCCACAGGGGGGTGAACACTGAAGCTTTCTTT.

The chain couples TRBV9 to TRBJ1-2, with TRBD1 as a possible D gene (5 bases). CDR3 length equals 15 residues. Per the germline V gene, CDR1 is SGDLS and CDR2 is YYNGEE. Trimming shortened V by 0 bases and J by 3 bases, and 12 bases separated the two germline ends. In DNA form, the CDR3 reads TGTGCCAGCAGCGTAGCAAGACAGCTGTACTATGGCTACACCTTC. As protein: CASSVARQLYYGYTF. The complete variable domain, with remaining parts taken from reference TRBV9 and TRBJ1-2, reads DSGVTQTPKHLITATGQRVTLRCSPRSGDLSVYWYQQSLDQGLQFLIQYYNGEERAKGNILERFSAQQFPDLHSELNLSSLELGDSALYFCASSVARQLYYGYTFGSGTRLTVV.

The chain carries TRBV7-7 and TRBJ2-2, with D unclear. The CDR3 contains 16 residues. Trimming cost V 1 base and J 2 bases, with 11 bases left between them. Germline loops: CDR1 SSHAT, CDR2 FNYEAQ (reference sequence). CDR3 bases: TGTGCCAGCAGCTTAGAACCTGGGATCAACACCGGGGAGCTGTTTTTT. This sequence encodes CASSLEPGINTGELFF.

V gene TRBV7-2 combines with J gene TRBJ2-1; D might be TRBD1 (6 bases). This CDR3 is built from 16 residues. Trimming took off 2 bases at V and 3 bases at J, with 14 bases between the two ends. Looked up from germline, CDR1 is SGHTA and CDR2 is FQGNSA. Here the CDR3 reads CASSLKGGLDYNEQFF. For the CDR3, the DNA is TGTGCCAGCAGCTTAAAAGGGGGTCTGGACTACAATGAGCAGTTCTTC.